This T cell receptor beta chain comes out of a study of blood T cells in healthy people across ages. A J-beta primer mix and a sample-barcoded 5' primer were used in a second PCR of about 7 to 11 cycles. A single record per CDR3 protein comes from TCRdb applying MiXCR to the 5' RACE reads. The sample gives about 1 million distinct CDR3 sequences, roughly 24% of which show up once; approximately 0.75% is in the top ten. Trimming left V 6 bases short and J 2 bases short, with 13 bases between. CDR3 size: 14 residues. The sample also formed part of further work on T cells of mothers and their children.

Sequencing was performed on blood. The rearrangement joins TRBV12-3 or TRBV12-4 to TRBJ2-5; possible D gene TRBD2, 6 bases. The receptor was isolated from a girl aged 2-9 years in good health. CDR3 DNA sequence: TGTGCCAGCAGCTGGGCGGGACCTCAAGAGACCCAGTACTTC. Its protein is CASSWAGPQETQYF.